A selection of T cell receptor beta chains follows, all from one sample in a study of immune heterogeneity within non-small cell lung tumors. TCRdb re-analysed the multiplex PCR reads in MiXCR, keeping a single row per CDR3 protein. In the table there are just over 15,000 distinct CDR3 sequences, 28% of which are singletons. Sample: lung tumor tissue. Source of these receptors: a man in his forties with non-small cell lung cancer. Both conserved end residues are part of each CDR3. Fields, in order: D gene, clone size, J gene, V gene, CDR3 protein, CDR3 DNA. A D gene is named only where the DNA matches it firmly. Size values are once, few and many counts, or a class for expanded clones, and some rows have none.

d_call: -; clone_size: -; j_call: TRBJ1-1; v_call: TRBV27; cdr3_aa: CATSGQLDTEAFF; cdr3_nt: TGTGCCACTTCGGGACAACTGGACACTGAAGCTTTCTTT
d_call: -; clone_size: few; j_call: TRBJ1-2; v_call: TRBV29-1; cdr3_aa: CSADEFLEGYGYTF; cdr3_nt: TGCAGCGCCGACGAGTTTCTTGAGGGCTATGGCTACACCTTC
d_call: TRBD2; clone_size: many; j_call: TRBJ2-1; v_call: TRBV10-1; cdr3_aa: CASSLTSGSGNEQFF; cdr3_nt: TGCGCCAGCAGTTTGACTAGCGGGAGCGGGAATGAGCAGTTCTTC
d_call: -; clone_size: medium-sized; j_call: TRBJ2-7; v_call: TRBV19; cdr3_aa: CASSKITSSDSYEQYF; cdr3_nt: TGTGCCAGTAGTAAGATTACTAGTAGCGACTCCTACGAGCAGTACTTC
d_call: TRBD1; clone_size: -; j_call: TRBJ2-5; v_call: TRBV12-3/TRBV12-4; cdr3_aa: CASSLTGGSETQYF; cdr3_nt: TGTGCCAGCAGCTTGACAGGGGGCAGCGAGACCCAGTACTTC
d_call: TRBD1; clone_size: few; j_call: TRBJ2-3; v_call: TRBV5-4; cdr3_aa: CASSLVGTGLDTQYF; cdr3_nt: TGTGCCAGCAGCTTGGTAGGGACAGGGTTAGATACGCAGTATTTT
d_call: -; clone_size: few; j_call: TRBJ2-3; v_call: TRBV7-8; cdr3_aa: CASSSKRQLHMDTQYF; cdr3_nt: TGTGCCAGCAGCTCAAAAAGACAGCTACACATGGATACGCAGTATTTT
d_call: -; clone_size: few; j_call: TRBJ1-5; v_call: TRBV6-1; cdr3_aa: CASVRNSNQPQHF; cdr3_nt: TGTGCCAGCGTACGAAATAGCAATCAGCCCCAGCATTTT
d_call: TRBD2; clone_size: -; j_call: TRBJ2-1; v_call: TRBV6-1; cdr3_aa: CASSQTSDEQFF; cdr3_nt: TGTGCCAGCAGTCAGACTAGCGACGAGCAGTTCTTC
d_call: TRBD1; clone_size: many; j_call: TRBJ1-1; v_call: TRBV20-1; cdr3_aa: CSAQRGRTEAFF; cdr3_nt: TGCAGTGCTCAAAGGGGGCGAACTGAAGCTTTCTTT
d_call: -; clone_size: few; j_call: TRBJ1-3; v_call: TRBV30; cdr3_aa: CAWTPSGNTIYF; cdr3_nt: TGTGCCTGGACTCCCTCTGGAAACACCATATATTTT
d_call: -; clone_size: many; j_call: TRBJ2-3; v_call: TRBV4-3; cdr3_aa: CASSQRWTATDTQYF; cdr3_nt: TGCGCCAGCAGCCAACGGTGGACAGCCACAGATACGCAGTATTTT
d_call: -; clone_size: many; j_call: TRBJ2-3; v_call: TRBV9; cdr3_aa: CASSVVGQWDTQYF; cdr3_nt: TGTGCCAGCAGCGTAGTGGGACAATGGGATACGCAGTATTTT
d_call: TRBD2; clone_size: many; j_call: TRBJ2-1; v_call: TRBV2; cdr3_aa: CASIASGSFNEQFF; cdr3_nt: TGTGCCAGCATCGCTAGCGGGAGCTTCAATGAGCAGTTCTTC
d_call: -; clone_size: many; j_call: TRBJ2-7; v_call: TRBV4-2; cdr3_aa: CASSPDSSYEQYF; cdr3_nt: TGTGCCAGCAGCCCGGACAGCTCCTACGAGCAGTACTTC
d_call: -; clone_size: few; j_call: TRBJ2-3; v_call: TRBV11-2; cdr3_aa: CASSLEPASTQYF; cdr3_nt: TGTGCCAGCAGCTTAGAGCCGGCCAGTACGCAGTATTTT
d_call: -; clone_size: medium-sized; j_call: TRBJ2-6; v_call: TRBV9; cdr3_aa: CASSRMAGLGANVLTF; cdr3_nt: TGTGCCAGCAGTCGGATGGCGGGGTTAGGGGCCAACGTCCTGACTTTC
d_call: -; clone_size: -; j_call: TRBJ1-1; v_call: TRBV5-1; cdr3_aa: CASSLRDGWNTEAFF; cdr3_nt: TGCGCCAGCAGCCTAAGGGACGGGTGGAACACTGAAGCTTTCTTT
d_call: -; clone_size: -; j_call: TRBJ2-5; v_call: TRBV28; cdr3_aa: CASSLTQVRDQYF; cdr3_nt: TGTGCCAGCAGTTTAACTCAGGTGCGGGACCAGTACTTC
d_call: -; clone_size: -; j_call: TRBJ1-2; v_call: TRBV5-4; cdr3_aa: CASSLEGNYGYTF; cdr3_nt: TGTGCCAGCAGCTTGGAAGGAAACTATGGCTACACCTTC
d_call: -; clone_size: -; j_call: TRBJ2-1; v_call: TRBV10-2; cdr3_aa: CASSTGHTNEQFF; cdr3_nt: TGCGCCAGCAGCACCGGACATACCAATGAGCAGTTCTTC
d_call: -; clone_size: many; j_call: TRBJ1-6; v_call: TRBV5-1; cdr3_aa: CASSLTVSNSPLHF; cdr3_nt: TGCGCCAGCAGCTTGACCGTCAGTAATTCACCCCTCCACTTT
d_call: -; clone_size: medium-sized; j_call: TRBJ1-3; v_call: TRBV19; cdr3_aa: CASRRTDTIYF; cdr3_nt: TGTGCCTCCAGGAGGACCGACACCATATATTTT
d_call: -; clone_size: -; j_call: TRBJ2-2; v_call: TRBV6-1; cdr3_aa: CASSAGQMGELFF; cdr3_nt: TGTGCCAGCAGTGCGGGGCAAATGGGGGAGCTGTTTTTT
d_call: -; clone_size: many; j_call: TRBJ1-2; v_call: TRBV5-1; cdr3_aa: CASTLGLNYGYTF; cdr3_nt: TGCGCCAGCACTCTTGGACTAAACTATGGCTACACCTTC
d_call: TRBD2; clone_size: many; j_call: TRBJ2-5; v_call: TRBV20-1; cdr3_aa: CSARDLAEIQETQYF; cdr3_nt: TGCAGTGCTAGAGATCTAGCGGAGATCCAAGAGACCCAGTACTTC
d_call: -; clone_size: many; j_call: TRBJ2-7; v_call: TRBV11-3; cdr3_aa: CASSWRAQIPYEQYF; cdr3_nt: TGTGCCAGCAGCTGGCGGGCCCAGATCCCCTACGAGCAGTACTTC
d_call: TRBD2; clone_size: medium-sized; j_call: TRBJ2-7; v_call: TRBV15; cdr3_aa: CATSRVKLAGSEQYF; cdr3_nt: TGTGCCACCAGCAGAGTAAAGCTAGCGGGAAGCGAGCAGTACTTC